The 14 T cell receptor beta chains in this list originate from one sample, sequenced in a study of beta chain features in type 1 diabetes. The whole isolated RNA underwent reverse transcription, so sequencing captured expressed TCRB transcripts. Produced via immunoSEQ multiplex PCR; TCRdb's table is partial and in-frame only. The data show hundreds of thousands of clones, with 30% seen just once and roughly 0.066% held by the top ten. Sequenced input: naive CD4+ T cells from blood. Receptors were obtained from a man between 18 and 29 years old in good health.

The genes are TRBV9 and TRBJ2-3; D may be TRBD1 (5 bases). Germline values: CDR1 SGDLS, CDR2 YYNGEE. V dropped 2 bases and J dropped 4 bases, with 14 bases sitting between them. The CDR3 loop spans 15 amino acids. In DNA form, the CDR3 reads TGTGCCAGCAGCGTCGCAGGGATGGGTCCAGATACGCAGTATTTT. This sequence encodes CASSVAGMGPDTQYF.

This chain connects TRBV18 to TRBJ2-5; D is possibly TRBD1 (6 bases). The germline V gene has CDR1 KGHSH and CDR2 LQKENI. This CDR3 contains 13 residues. V lost 5 bases, J lost 3 bases, and 10 bases lay in between. CDR3 bases: TGTGCCAGCTCATCCAACAGGGAAGAGACCCAGTACTTC. Its translation: CASSSNREETQYF. Based on the CDR3 plus reference TRBV18 and TRBJ2-5, the full variable domain is NAGVMQNPRHLVRRRGQEARLRCSPMKGHSHVYWYRQLPEEGLKFMVYLQKENIIDESGMPKERFSAEFPKEGPSILRIQQVVRGDSAAYFCASSSNREETQYFGPGTRLLVL.

This clone was recorded a few times. The chain links TRBV10-3 to TRBJ2-1, with 10 bases identical to TRBD1. The CDR3 is 15 amino acids. With V trimmed by 5 bases and J by 8 bases, 9 bases remained unmatched. From germline, CDR1 is ENHRY and CDR2 SYGVKD. The CDR3 region has the DNA TGTGCCATCAGTAACGGACAGGGGGTCCGCGATGAGCAGTTCTTC. This translates into CAISNGQGVRDEQFF.

In this sample, this clone turned up a few times. J is TRBJ2-1 and V is TRBV7-9; a weak D match, TRBD1 (6 bases). From germline, CDR1 is SEHNR and CDR2 FQNEAQ (reference sequence). There are 14 residues in the CDR3. V was trimmed by 4 bases and J by 9 bases, leaving 16 bases between them. CDR3 in amino acids: CASSSTMRGFEQFF. The CDR3 DNA reads TGTGCCAGCAGCTCGACTATGAGGGGGTTTGAGCAGTTCTTC.

This chain connects TRBV7-9 to TRBJ2-1; 8 bases agree with TRBD2. Trimming cost V 5 bases and J 2 bases; bases outside gene matches: 5. This CDR3 has 15 residues. Germline V gives CDR1 SEHNR, CDR2 FQNEAQ (reference sequence). CDR3 nucleotides: TGTGCCAGCAGCCAACTAGCGGCGGCCTACAATGAGCAGTTCTTC. Protein sequence: CASSQLAAAYNEQFF. Combining the CDR3 with reference TRBV7-9 and TRBJ2-1 gives the whole variable domain DTGVSQNPRHKITKRGQNVTFRCDPISEHNRLYWYRQTLGQGPEFLTYFQNEAQLEKSRLLSDRFSAERPKGSFSTLEIQRTEQGDSAMYLCASSQLAAAYNEQFFGPGTRLTVL.

This clone was detected only a few times. Distinct nucleotide sequences in the sample also encode this CDR3. The chain has TRBV20-1 and TRBJ1-1, with unresolved D. CDR1 is DFQATT and CDR2 is SNEGSKA in the germline V gene (reference sequence). V lost 6 bases and J 6 bases, leaving 11 bases between the germline ends. There are 11 residues in the CDR3. CDR3 sequence: CSATKLAEAFF. The CDR3 region has the DNA TGCAGTGCCACCAAGCTTGCTGAAGCTTTCTTT.

The chain uses TRBV28 and TRBJ2-1; tentative D call: TRBD2 (6 bases). CDR3 size: 12 residues. The germline CDR1 and CDR2 sequences are MDHEN and SYDVKM. Trimming removed 6 bases at V and 8 bases at J, with 11 bases between. CDR3 sequence: CASSLRDHEQFF. The CDR3 coding sequence is TGTGCCAGCAGCCTGCGGGATCATGAGCAGTTCTTC.

This chain joins TRBV28 and TRBJ2-7; D not certain. This CDR3 has 11 residues. The germline V gene has CDR1 MDHEN and CDR2 SYDVKM. V lost 4 bases to trimming and J lost 3 bases, with 4 bases between them. The CDR3 protein is CASSSDYEQYF. CDR3 DNA sequence: TGTGCCAGCAGTTCTGACTACGAGCAGTACTTC.

This chain connects TRBV7-6 to TRBJ1-1, with a possible D match to TRBD1 (5 bases). With 5 bases removed from V and 1 base from J, the gap between germline ends came to 11 bases. Per germline, CDR1 SGHVS and CDR2 FNYEAQ. The length of the CDR3 is 14 residues. This CDR3 is CASSLAGGNTEAFF. CDR3 nucleotide sequence: TGTGCCAGCAGCCTCGCGGGGGGGAACACTGAAGCTTTCTTT.

This chain uses TRBV5-4 with TRBJ2-5, with 8 nucleotides matching TRBD1. The germline gives CDR1 SGHNT, CDR2 YYREEE (reference sequence). The J segment lost 7 bases and the V segment lost 4 bases, leaving 6 bases of the junction unmatched. This CDR3 spans 13 amino acids. This CDR3 reads CASSGDRSGTQYF. The DNA of the CDR3 is TGTGCCAGCAGCGGGGACAGGAGCGGGACCCAGTACTTC.

The CDR3 sequence is CASSSDRGLTEAFF. The CDR3 region has the DNA TGTGCCAGCAGTTCTGACAGGGGGCTCACTGAAGCTTTCTTT. This chain connects TRBV6-6 to TRBJ1-1; 10 bases fit TRBD1. This CDR3 has 14 amino acids. In germline, CDR1 is MNHNY, CDR2 SVGAGI (reference sequence). With V trimmed by 4 bases and J by 4 bases, 3 bases remained unmatched.

This clone was seen a few times. The CDR3 bases are TGTGCCTGGAGAGACCAGCGGGACAGCTACACCGGGGAGCTGTTTTTT. Its translation is CAWRDQRDSYTGELFF. This sequence joins TRBV30 and TRBJ2-2; TRBD1 or TRBD2 may be the D gene (7 bases each). Trimming removed 3 bases from V and 3 bases from J, with 17 bases in between. Germline loops: CDR1 GTSNPN, CDR2 SVGIG (reference sequence). The CDR3 runs 16 residues.

J is TRBJ2-3 and V is TRBV7-9, with D uncertain. V gave up 1 base and J gave up 8 bases, with 7 bases separating them. Per the germline V gene, CDR1 is SEHNR and CDR2 is FQNEAQ (reference sequence). The CDR3 runs 12 residues. This CDR3 reads CASSLDWSTQYF. In DNA, the CDR3 is TGTGCCAGCAGCTTAGACTGGAGTACGCAGTATTTT. The full variable domain, in which reference TRBV7-9 and TRBJ2-3 provide the parts outside the CDR3, is DTGVSQNPRHKITKRGQNVTFRCDPISEHNRLYWYRQTLGQGPEFLTYFQNEAQLEKSRLLSDRFSAERPKGSFSTLEIQRTEQGDSAMYLCASSLDWSTQYFGPGTRLTVL.

This clone occurred a few times. The chain employs TRBV7-3 and TRBJ2-3; D could derive from TRBD1 or TRBD2 (5 bases each). The CDR3 spans 13 residues. The V end lost 4 bases, the J end lost 8 bases, and 13 bases lay between the germline ends. From germline, CDR1 is SGHTA and CDR2 FQGTGA. Here the CDR3 reads CASSSQGDRTQYF. In nucleotides, the CDR3 is TGTGCCAGCAGCTCTCAGGGAGACCGTACGCAGTATTTT.